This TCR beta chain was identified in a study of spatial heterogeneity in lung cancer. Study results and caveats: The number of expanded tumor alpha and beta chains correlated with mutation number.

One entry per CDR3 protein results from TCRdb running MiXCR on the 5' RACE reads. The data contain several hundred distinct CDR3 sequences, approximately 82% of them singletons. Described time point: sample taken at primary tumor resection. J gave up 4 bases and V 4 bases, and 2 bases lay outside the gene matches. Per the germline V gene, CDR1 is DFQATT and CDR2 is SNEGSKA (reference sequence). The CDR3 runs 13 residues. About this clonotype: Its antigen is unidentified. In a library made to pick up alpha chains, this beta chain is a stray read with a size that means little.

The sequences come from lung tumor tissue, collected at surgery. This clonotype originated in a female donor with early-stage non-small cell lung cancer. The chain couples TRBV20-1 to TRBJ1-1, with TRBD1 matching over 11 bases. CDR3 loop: CSATGTGGTEAFF. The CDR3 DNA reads TGCAGTGCTACCGGGACAGGGGGCACTGAAGCTTTCTTT.